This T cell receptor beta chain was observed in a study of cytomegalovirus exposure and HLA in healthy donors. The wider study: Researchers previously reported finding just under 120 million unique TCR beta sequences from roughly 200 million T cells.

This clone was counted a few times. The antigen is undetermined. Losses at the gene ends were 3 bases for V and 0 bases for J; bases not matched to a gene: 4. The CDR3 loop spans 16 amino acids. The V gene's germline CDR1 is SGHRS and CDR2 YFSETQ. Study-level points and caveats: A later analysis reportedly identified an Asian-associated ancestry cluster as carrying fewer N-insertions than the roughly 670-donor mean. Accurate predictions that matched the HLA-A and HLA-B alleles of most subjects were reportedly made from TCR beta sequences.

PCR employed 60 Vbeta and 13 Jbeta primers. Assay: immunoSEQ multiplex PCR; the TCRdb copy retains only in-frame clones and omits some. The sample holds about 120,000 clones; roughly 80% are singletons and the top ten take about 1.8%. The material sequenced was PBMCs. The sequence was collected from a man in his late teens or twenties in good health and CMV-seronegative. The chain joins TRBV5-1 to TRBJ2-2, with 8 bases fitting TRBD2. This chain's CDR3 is CASSYSGGSNTGELFF. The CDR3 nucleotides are TGCGCCAGCAGCTATTCGGGGGGGTCGAACACCGGGGAGCTGTTTTTT.